This paragraph reports one TCR beta chain. TCRdb keeps only in-frame clones here, not all; method: immunoSEQ multiplex PCR. This repertoire shows about 140,000 clones, 75% to 80% found once; its top ten account for less than 3%. This sample is part of a study of blood T cell repertoires in COVID-19. Germline loops: CDR1 SEHNR, CDR2 FQNEAQ (reference sequence). The CDR3 is made up of 15 amino acids. Trimming pared 5 bases from V and 8 bases from J, leaving 21 bases between. The sequencing input was PBMCs or T cells enriched from blood (not recorded which). This sequence originates from a woman aged 50 to 65 who had recovered from COVID-19. The J gene is TRBJ1-2, the V gene TRBV7-9, with a weak D call TRBD1 (5 bases). The CDR3 DNA follows: TGTGCCAGCAGCAGGGGAGGAGGGCCCGGGGTCGGCTACACCTTC. It translates to CASSRGGGPGVGYTF.